This is a list of T cell receptor beta chains from one sample in a study of response to subunit inactivated influenza vaccine. TCRdb ran MiXCR on the RT-PCR reads and lists one entry per CDR3 protein. The table lists about 570,000 distinct CDR3 sequences, 11% of them singletons. The data also belong to a second study, concerning T cells expressing NK-cell markers.

The specimen comprised PBMCs from blood, sampled on the day of vaccination. The receptor set was obtained from a man aged 50 to 59 who received an inactivated influenza vaccine. Both conserved end residues are part of each CDR3. A D gene is named only where the DNA matches it firmly. Size is stated for part of the rows, as once, few or many counts, or as a class when the clone is expanded.

TRBV19,TRBD2,NA,TRBJ2-3,CAIQRGLNTDTQYF,TGTGCCATTCAGCGGGGGCTTAACACAGATACGCAGTATTTT
TRBV12-3/TRBV12-4,NA,many,TRBJ2-1,CASSQYNEQFF,TGTGCCAGCAGCCAATACAATGAGCAGTTCTTC
TRBV20-1,NA,many,TRBJ2-2,CSASPGGWGTGELFF,TGCAGTGCTAGCCCGGGGGGCTGGGGCACCGGGGAGCTGTTTTTT
TRBV5-1,NA,NA,TRBJ2-3,CASSLAGSAITDTQYF,TGCGCCAGCAGCTTGGCGGGTTCGGCTATCACAGATACGCAGTATTTT
TRBV5-1,TRBD1,NA,TRBJ2-1,CASSLTGTARLGEQFF,TGCGCCAGCAGCTTAACCGGGACAGCGAGACTGGGTGAGCAGTTCTTC
TRBV20-1,TRBD2,few,TRBJ2-7,CSASDLAGVGYEQYF,TGCAGTGCTAGCGATCTAGCGGGAGTTGGTTACGAGCAGTACTTC
TRBV29-1,NA,NA,TRBJ2-7,CSVEETGKGEQYF,TGCAGCGTTGAAGAAACAGGGAAAGGCGAGCAGTACTTC
TRBV7-2,TRBD1,NA,TRBJ2-1,CASSQTSATGVAEQFF,TGTGCCAGCAGCCAAACCTCCGCGACAGGGGTTGCTGAGCAGTTCTTC
TRBV28,TRBD1,many,TRBJ2-7,CASSLAGTGTYEQYF,TGTGCCAGCAGTTTGGCCGGGACAGGAACCTACGAGCAGTACTTC
TRBV20-1,NA,few,TRBJ2-3,CSARDLSLITDTQYF,TGCAGTGCTAGAGATCTTAGCTTAATCACAGATACGCAGTATTTT
TRBV10-3,TRBD2,few,TRBJ2-1,CAISGRGLAGGVYNEQFF,TGTGCCATCAGTGGGAGAGGACTAGCGGGGGGAGTTTACAATGAGCAGTTCTTC